This T cell receptor (beta chain) was found in a study of blood T cell repertoires in COVID-19. Overall study context: The United States, Italy and Spain were the sources of the acute and convalescent COVID-19 samples. The analysed material was cDNA or gDNA that came from T cells, B-cell-depleted T cells, or PBMCs.

Per the original data handling: Scientists estimated how many nucleated cells there were by amplifying reference gene primers. Using immunoSEQ multiplex PCR, the repertoire was profiled, and TCRdb retains in-frame clones only, with some absent. The V and J calls and the clone size are those of that table, but D and trimming were determined from the DNA. Of about 210,000 clones detected, around nine tenths appear once; the ten largest clones hold roughly 0.69%. The CDR3 has 13 residues. Trimming removed 3 bases at V and 5 bases at J, with 11 bases between. Germline V gives CDR1 MNHEY, CDR2 SMNVEV (reference sequence).

This TCR came from a man aged 35-49 years with acute or convalescent COVID-19. Source material: peripheral blood. V is TRBV27 and J is TRBJ2-7; D not certain. CDR3 DNA sequence: TGTGCCAGCAGTTTGGGCAGGTACGACGAGCAGTACTTC. Encoded protein: CASSLGRYDEQYF.